This T cell receptor (beta chain) stems from a study of TIL therapy for anti-PD-1-resistant metastatic lung cancer. The libraries were made with immunoSEQ v3. This table comes from immunoSEQ multiplex PCR, and its TCRdb copy is limited to in-frame clones, with some not included. Of 95,000 or so clones in the sample, roughly 65% were seen once. Germline V lookup: CDR1 MNHEY, CDR2 SVGAGI. V lost 2 bases to trimming and J lost 10 bases, with 12 bases between them. The CDR3 totals 14 residues. This clone occurred a few times. The time point is: pre-treatment sample, taken before nivolumab and TIL therapy. Tumor tissue came from excised metastases, mostly pleural nodules or supraclavicular lymph nodes. Adults with stage 4 NSCLC were enrolled in a phase I trial.

The chain has TRBV6-5 and TRBJ1-6, with D perhaps TRBD1 (5 bases). The receptor was isolated from a person aged 25-85 years with non-small cell lung cancer. Material: tumor tissue, obtained at baseline. The DNA for the CDR3 is TGTGCCAGCAGTTACAGGGACTTGGGGTCACCCCTCCACTTT. It is translated as CASSYRDLGSPLHF.